This T cell receptor (beta chain) originates from a study of cytomegalovirus exposure and HLA in healthy donors. The PCR employed 60 Vbeta primers together with 13 Jbeta primers. The data were produced by immunoSEQ multiplex PCR, yet TCRdb's version contains in-frame clones alone and is incomplete. This table has around 96,000 clones, 64% appearing once. Germline V CDR1 and CDR2: SQVTM, ANQGSEA. Trimming removed 0 bases at V and 4 bases at J, with 12 bases between. CDR3 length equals 14 residues. Concerning this clone: Antigen specificity is unknown.

Study-level findings and limits: In a later analysis, HLA-associated beta chains showed higher expansion and lower generation probabilities than comparable chains.

This receptor was identified in a man aged 60-69 years in good health and CMV-seronegative. Sequencing input: PBMCs. This chain connects TRBV29-1 to TRBJ1-2; D unclear. CDR3 in DNA: TGCAGCGTTGAAGATCAGTGGCAGCGCTATGGCTACACCTTC. Translating gives CSVEDQWQRYGYTF.